This entry describes one T cell receptor beta chain. Urothelial carcinoma in patients was locally advanced or metastatic. The method was immunoSEQ multiplex PCR; TCRdb's version includes in-frame clones alone and lacks a portion of them. This table has 30,000 to 50,000 clones, about 89% appearing once. The data stem from a study of PD-L1 blockade in urothelial cancer. Background on the study: Atezolizumab, begun by patients around 2014, was given at 1,200 mg intravenously every 3 weeks.

The receptor was derived from a man aged 55 to 70 with urothelial cancer. The source was PBMCs, collected around atezolizumab (anti-PD-L1) treatment.

CDR3 nucleotides: TGTGCCAGCAGCTTAACCTCGGGGGGCCAAGCTTTCTTT. Its translation: CASSLTSGGQAFF. The rearrangement joins TRBV7-3 to TRBJ1-1, with D possibly matching TRBD1 (6 bases). The V end was cut by 0 bases, the J end by 9 bases, with 11 bases between. The V gene's germline CDR1 is SGHTA and CDR2 FQGTGA. The CDR3 extends over 13 amino acids.